This TCR beta chain emerged from a study of blood T cell repertoires in COVID-19. Study-level information: Sample material is recorded as cDNA or gDNA derived from T cells, B-cell-depleted T cells, or PBMCs.

Authors' data handling: Reference gene primer amplification gave estimated nucleated cell counts. Assay used: immunoSEQ multiplex PCR; TCRdb lists only in-frame clones, some missing. V, J and clone size are taken as reported in that table, and D and trimming were inferred from the DNA itself. The table lists hundreds of thousands of clones, about 70% of them singletons. Trimming removed 0 bases from V and 8 bases from J; junction bases left unmatched: 2. The CDR3 spans 14 residues. Germline-derived CDR1 and CDR2 are MGHRA and YSYEKL. The sequenced sample was peripheral blood. The TCR sequence derives from a woman of 80 years or more with acute or convalescent COVID-19. This chain connects TRBV4-1 to TRBJ2-2; the match to TRBD1 covers 8 bases. The CDR3 DNA is TGCGCCAGCAGCCAAGAGCAGGGGGCTGGGGAGCTGTTTTTT. Its protein is CASSQEQGAGELFF.